This T cell receptor (beta chain) was sequenced for a study of cytomegalovirus exposure and HLA in healthy donors. Overall study results and limits: The majority of TCR sequences were rare, yet some public TCRs appeared in many donors.

Note on this clone: Antigen unknown.

This CDR3 is built from 16 residues. CDR1 SNHLY and CDR2 FYNNEI come from the germline V gene. Trimming removed 9 bases from V and 1 base from J, with 21 bases in between. Amplification used 60 Vbeta primers and 13 Jbeta primers. Profiling relied on immunoSEQ multiplex PCR, and the TCRdb table lists in-frame clones only, not all of them. Among 150,000 to 200,000 clones listed, approximately 80% were seen once. V gene TRBV2 combines with J gene TRBJ2-5; possibly TRBD1 for D (6 bases). The sample comprised PBMCs. The sequence was collected from a woman between 40 and 50 years old in good health and CMV-seropositive. This chain's CDR3 is CARKNLLRGAQETQYF. The DNA of the CDR3 is TGTGCCAGAAAAAACCTGCTCAGGGGCGCCCAAGAGACCCAGTACTTC. Based on the CDR3 plus reference TRBV2 and TRBJ2-5, the full variable domain is EPEVTQTPSHQVTQMGQEVILRCVPISNHLYFYWYRQILGQKVEFLVSFYNNEISEKSEIFDDQFSVERPDGSNFTLKIRSTKLEDSAMYFCARKNLLRGAQETQYFGPGTRLLVL.